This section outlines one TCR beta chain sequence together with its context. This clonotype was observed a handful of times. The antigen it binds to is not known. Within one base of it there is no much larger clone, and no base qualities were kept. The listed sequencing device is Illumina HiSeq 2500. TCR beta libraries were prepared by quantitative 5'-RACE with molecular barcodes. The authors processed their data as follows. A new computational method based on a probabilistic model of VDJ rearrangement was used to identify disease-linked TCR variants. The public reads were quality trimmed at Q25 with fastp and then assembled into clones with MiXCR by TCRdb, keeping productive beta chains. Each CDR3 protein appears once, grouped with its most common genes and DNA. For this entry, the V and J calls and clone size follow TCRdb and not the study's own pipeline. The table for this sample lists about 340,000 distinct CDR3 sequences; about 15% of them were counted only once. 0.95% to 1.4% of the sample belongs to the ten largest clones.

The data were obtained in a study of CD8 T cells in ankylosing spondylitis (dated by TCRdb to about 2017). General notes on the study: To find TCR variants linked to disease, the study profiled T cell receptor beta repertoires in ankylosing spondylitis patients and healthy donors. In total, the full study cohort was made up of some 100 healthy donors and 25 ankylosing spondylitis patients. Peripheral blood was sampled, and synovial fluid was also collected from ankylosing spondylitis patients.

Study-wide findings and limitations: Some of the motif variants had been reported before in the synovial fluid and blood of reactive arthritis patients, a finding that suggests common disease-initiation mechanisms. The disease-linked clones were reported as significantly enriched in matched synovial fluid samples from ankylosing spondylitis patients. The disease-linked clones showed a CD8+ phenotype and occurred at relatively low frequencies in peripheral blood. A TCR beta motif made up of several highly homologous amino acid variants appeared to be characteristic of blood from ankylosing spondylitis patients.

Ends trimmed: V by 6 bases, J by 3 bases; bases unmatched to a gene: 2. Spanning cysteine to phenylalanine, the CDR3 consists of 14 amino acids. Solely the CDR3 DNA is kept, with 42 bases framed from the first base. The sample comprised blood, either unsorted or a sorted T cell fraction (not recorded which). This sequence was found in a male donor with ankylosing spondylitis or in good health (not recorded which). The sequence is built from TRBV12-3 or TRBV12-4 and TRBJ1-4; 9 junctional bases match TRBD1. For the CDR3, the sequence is CASSRDRANEKLFF. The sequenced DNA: TGTGCCAGCAGCCGGGACAGGGCTAATGAAAAACTGTTTTTT.